The clone carrying this T cell receptor beta chain was counted a few times. V was clipped by 1 base and J by 5 bases; unmatched bases: 5. This CDR3 is built from 16 residues. The germline V gene has CDR1 SGHVS and CDR2 FQNEAQ. This specimen belongs to a study of T-cell reconstitution after alpha-beta-depleted transplantation in children. Construction of the TCRbeta library involved unique molecular identifiers. MiXCR was run by TCRdb on the PCR reads, yielding one entry per CDR3 protein. The sample lists a few hundred thousand distinct CDR3 sequences, 9.9% occurring once. The origin of this receptor is a human donor who donated a stem cell graft to a child with SCID. This chain links TRBV7-8 with TRBJ2-5, with 12 bases identical to TRBD2. The specimen was PBMCs from the stem cell graft donor, collected from the stem cell graft. The CDR3 DNA sequence: TGTGCCAGCAGCTTAGTACTAGCGGGGGGCCGGGAGACCCAGTACTTC. It codes for CASSLVLAGGRETQYF.